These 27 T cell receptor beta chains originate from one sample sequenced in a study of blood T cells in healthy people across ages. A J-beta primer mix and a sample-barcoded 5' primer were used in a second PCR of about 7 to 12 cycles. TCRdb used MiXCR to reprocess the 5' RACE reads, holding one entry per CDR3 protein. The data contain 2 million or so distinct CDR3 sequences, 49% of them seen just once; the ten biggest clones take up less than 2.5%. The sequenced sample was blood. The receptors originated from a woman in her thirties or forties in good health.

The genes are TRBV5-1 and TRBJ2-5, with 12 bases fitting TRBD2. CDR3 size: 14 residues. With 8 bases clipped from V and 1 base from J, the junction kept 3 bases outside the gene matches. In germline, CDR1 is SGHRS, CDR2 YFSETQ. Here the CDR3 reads CASTSGGLQETQYF. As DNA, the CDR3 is TGCGCCAGTACTAGCGGGGGGCTCCAAGAGACCCAGTACTTC.

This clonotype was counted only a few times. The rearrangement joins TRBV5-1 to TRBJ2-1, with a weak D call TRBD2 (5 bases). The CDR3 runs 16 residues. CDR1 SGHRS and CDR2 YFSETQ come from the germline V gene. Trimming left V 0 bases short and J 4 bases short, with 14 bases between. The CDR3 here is CASSLGGRPGYNEQFF. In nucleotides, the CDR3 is TGCGCCAGCAGCTTGGGAGGACGTCCGGGGTACAATGAGCAGTTCTTC. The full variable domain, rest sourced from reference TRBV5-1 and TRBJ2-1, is KAGVTQTPRYLIKTRGQQVTLSCSPISGHRSVSWYQQTPGQGLQFLFEYFSETQRNKGNFPGRFSGRQFSNSRSEMNVSTLELGDSALYLCASSLGGRPGYNEQFFGPGTRLTVL.

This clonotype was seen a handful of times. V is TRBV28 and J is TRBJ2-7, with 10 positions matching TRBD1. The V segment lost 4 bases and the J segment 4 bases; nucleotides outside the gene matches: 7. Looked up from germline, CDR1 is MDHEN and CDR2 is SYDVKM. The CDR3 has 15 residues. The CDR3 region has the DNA TGTGCCAGCAGTTACCGGGACAGGGGCATTTACGAGCAGTACTTC. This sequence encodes CASSYRDRGIYEQYF. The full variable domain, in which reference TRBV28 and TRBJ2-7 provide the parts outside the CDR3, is DVKVTQSSRYLVKRTGEKVFLECVQDMDHENMFWYRQDPGLGLRLIYFSYDVKMKEKGDIPEGYSVSREKKERFSLILESASTNQTSMYLCASSYRDRGIYEQYFGPGTRLTVT.

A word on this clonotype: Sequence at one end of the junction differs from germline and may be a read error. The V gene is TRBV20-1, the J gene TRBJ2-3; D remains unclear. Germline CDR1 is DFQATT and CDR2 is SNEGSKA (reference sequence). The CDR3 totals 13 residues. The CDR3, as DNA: TGCAGTGCTAAGCCCCTTGCTGGAGATACGCCGTATTTT. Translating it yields CSAKPLAGDTPYF.

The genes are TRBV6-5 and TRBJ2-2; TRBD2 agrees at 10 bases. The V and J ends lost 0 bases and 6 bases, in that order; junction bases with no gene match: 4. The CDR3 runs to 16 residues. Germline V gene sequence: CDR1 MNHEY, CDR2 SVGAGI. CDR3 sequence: CASSYSSGGASGELFF. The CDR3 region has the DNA TGTGCCAGCAGTTACTCCAGCGGGGGGGCTTCCGGGGAGCTGTTTTTT.

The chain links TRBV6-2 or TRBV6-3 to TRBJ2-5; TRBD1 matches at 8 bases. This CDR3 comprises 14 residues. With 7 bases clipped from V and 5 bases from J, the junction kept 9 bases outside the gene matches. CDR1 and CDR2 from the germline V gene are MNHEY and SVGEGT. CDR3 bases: TGTGCCAGCATTCTAGACAGGGGCGTGGAGACCCAGTACTTC. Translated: CASILDRGVETQYF.

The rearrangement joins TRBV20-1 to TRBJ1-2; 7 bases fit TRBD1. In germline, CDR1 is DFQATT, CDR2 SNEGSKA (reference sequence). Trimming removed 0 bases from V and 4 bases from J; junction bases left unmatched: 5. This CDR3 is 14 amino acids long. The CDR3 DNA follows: TGCAGTGCTAGAGACACAGGGGAGATCTATGGCTACACCTTC. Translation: CSARDTGEIYGYTF.

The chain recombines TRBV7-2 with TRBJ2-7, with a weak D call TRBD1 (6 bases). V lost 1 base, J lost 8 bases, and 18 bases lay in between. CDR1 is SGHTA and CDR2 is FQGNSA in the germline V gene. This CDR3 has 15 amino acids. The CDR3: CASSLGRTEFLQQYF. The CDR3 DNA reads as TGTGCCAGCAGCTTAGGCCGGACAGAATTTCTACAGCAGTACTTC.

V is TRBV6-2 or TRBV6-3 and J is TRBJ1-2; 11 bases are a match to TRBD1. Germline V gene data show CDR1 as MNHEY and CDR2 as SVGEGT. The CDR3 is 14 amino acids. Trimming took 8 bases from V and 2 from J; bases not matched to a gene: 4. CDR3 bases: TGTGCCAGCGGAAGGACAGGGGGCAACTATGGCTACACCTTC. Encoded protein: CASGRTGGNYGYTF.

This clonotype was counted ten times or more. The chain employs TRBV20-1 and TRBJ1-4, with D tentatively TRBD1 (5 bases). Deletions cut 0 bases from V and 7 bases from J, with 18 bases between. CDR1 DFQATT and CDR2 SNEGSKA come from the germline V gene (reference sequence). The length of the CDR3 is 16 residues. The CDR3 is CSARDLFVGPTEKLFF. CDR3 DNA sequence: TGCAGTGCTAGAGATTTGTTTGTGGGACCTACTGAAAAACTGTTTTTT.

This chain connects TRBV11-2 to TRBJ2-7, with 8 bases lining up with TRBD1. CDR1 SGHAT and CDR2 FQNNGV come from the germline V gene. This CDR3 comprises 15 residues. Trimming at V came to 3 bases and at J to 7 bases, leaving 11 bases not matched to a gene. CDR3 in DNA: TGTGCCAGCAGCTTCGGACAGGGAAGGGGGAGGGAGCAGTACTTC. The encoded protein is CASSFGQGRGREQYF.

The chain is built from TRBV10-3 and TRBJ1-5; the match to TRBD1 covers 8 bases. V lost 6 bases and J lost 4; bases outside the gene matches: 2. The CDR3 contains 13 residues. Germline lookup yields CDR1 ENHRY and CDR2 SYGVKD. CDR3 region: CAIRTGANQPQHF. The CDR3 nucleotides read TGTGCCATCAGGACAGGGGCGAATCAGCCCCAGCATTTT.

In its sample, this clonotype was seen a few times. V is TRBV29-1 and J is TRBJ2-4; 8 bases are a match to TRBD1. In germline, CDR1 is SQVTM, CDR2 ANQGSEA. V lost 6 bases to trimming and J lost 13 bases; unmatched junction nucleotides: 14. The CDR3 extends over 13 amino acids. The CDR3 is CSVTGAYDNEQYF. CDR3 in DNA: TGCAGCGTGACAGGGGCGTATGACAATGAGCAGTACTTC.

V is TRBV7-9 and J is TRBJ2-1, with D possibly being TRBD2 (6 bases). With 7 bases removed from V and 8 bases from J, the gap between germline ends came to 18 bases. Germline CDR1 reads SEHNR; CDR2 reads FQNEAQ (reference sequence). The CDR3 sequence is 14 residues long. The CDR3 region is CASTRLGPLDEQFF. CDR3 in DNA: TGTGCCAGCACCAGACTAGGACCACTCGATGAGCAGTTCTTC. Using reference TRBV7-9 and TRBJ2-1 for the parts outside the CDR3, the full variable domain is DTGVSQNPRHKITKRGQNVTFRCDPISEHNRLYWYRQTLGQGPEFLTYFQNEAQLEKSRLLSDRFSAERPKGSFSTLEIQRTEQGDSAMYLCASTRLGPLDEQFFGPGTRLTVL.

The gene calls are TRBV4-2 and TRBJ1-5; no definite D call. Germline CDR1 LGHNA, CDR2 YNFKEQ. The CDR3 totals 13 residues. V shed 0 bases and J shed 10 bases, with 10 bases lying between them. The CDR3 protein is CASSQDGQDPQHF. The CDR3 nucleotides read TGTGCCAGCAGCCAAGATGGGCAGGATCCCCAGCATTTT.

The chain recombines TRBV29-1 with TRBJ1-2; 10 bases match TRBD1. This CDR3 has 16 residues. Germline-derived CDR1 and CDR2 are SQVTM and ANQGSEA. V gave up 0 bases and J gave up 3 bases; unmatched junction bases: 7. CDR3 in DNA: TGCAGCGTTGAAGATTTCGAGACAGGGGGCCACTATGGCTACACCTTC. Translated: CSVEDFETGGHYGYTF.

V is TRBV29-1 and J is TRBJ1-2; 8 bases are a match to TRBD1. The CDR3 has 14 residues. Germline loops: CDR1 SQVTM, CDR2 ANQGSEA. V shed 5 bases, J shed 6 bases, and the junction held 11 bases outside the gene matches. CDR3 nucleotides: TGCAGCGTTTCCGGACAGGGAGGGGAACATGGCTACACCTTC. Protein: CSVSGQGGEHGYTF.

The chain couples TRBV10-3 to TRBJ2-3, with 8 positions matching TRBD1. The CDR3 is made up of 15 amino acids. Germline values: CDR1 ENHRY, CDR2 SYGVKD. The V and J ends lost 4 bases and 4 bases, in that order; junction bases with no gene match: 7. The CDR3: CAISAAGGAADTQYF. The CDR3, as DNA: TGTGCCATCAGTGCGGCAGGGGGCGCCGCAGATACGCAGTATTTT.

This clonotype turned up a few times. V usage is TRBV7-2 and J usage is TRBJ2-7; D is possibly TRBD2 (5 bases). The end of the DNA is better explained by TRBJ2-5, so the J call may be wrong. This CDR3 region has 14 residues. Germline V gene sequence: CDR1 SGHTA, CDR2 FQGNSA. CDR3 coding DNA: TGTGCCAGCATCGAGGACTCGAGGCGTGAGACCCAGTACTTC. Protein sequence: CASIEDSRRETQYF.

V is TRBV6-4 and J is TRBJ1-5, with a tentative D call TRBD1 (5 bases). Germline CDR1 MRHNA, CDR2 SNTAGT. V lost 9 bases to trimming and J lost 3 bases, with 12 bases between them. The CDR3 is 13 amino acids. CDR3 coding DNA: TGTGCCAGTCATCAGGGTTACAATCAGCCCCAGCATTTT. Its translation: CASHQGYNQPQHF.

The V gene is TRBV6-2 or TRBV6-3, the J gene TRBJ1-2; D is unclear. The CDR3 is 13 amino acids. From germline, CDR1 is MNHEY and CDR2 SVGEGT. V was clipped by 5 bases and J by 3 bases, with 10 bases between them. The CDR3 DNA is TGTGCCAGCAGTCGGCTCGGGGACTATGGCTACACCTTC. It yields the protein CASSRLGDYGYTF.

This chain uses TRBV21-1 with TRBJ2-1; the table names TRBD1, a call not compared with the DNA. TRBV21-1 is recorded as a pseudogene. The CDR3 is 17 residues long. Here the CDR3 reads CASSKVREGREGNEQFF. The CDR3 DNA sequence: TGTGCCAGCAGCAAAGTTAGAGAGGGGCGCGAGGGCAATGAGCAGTTCTTC.

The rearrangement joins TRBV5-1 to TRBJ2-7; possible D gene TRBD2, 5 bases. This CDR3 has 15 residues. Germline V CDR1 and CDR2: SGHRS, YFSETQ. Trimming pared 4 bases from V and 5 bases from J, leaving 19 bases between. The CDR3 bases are TGCGCCAGCAGCCCCCTCGGGATCCCCAGAAACGAGCAGTACTTC. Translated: CASSPLGIPRNEQYF.

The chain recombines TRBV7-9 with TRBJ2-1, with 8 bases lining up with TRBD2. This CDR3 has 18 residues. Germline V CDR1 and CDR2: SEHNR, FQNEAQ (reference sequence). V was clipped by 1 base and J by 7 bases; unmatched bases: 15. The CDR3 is CASSLVSSGGAGGNEQFF. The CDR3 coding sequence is TGTGCCAGCAGCTTAGTATCGTCGGGGGGGGCAGGTGGGAATGAGCAGTTCTTC.

For the CDR3, the DNA is TGTGCCATCGGACAGGGGAATATCCCTGAAGCTTTCTTT. It encodes CAIGQGNIPEAFF. This chain joins TRBV10-3 and TRBJ1-1; TRBD1 aligns across 9 bases. V dropped 8 bases and J dropped 6; count of bases not matched to a gene: 7. CDR3 length: 13 amino acids. CDR1 is ENHRY and CDR2 is SYGVKD in the germline V gene.

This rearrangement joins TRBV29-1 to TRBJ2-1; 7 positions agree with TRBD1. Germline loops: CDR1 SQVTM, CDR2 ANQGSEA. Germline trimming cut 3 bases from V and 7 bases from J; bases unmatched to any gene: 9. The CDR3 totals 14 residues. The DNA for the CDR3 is TGCAGCGTTGATCGGGACAGAAGCTTTAATGAGCAGTTCTTC. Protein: CSVDRDRSFNEQFF.

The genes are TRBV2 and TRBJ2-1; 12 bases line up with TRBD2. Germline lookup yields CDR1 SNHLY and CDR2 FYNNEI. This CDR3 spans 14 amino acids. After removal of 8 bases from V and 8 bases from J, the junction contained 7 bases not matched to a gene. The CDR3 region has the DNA TGTGCCAGCCAACCTAGCGGGGGGGTCGATGAGCAGTTCTTC. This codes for CASQPSGGVDEQFF.